A single T cell receptor beta chain is shown here with its context. The data originate from a study of OX40 agonist ivuxolimab in advanced cancers. Anyone with autoimmune disease history or systemic immunosuppression was excluded. This CDR3 has 11 residues. Between the trimmed V and J ends, which lost 6 bases and 9 bases, there was a span of 8 bases. Looked up from germline, CDR1 is SGHNT and CDR2 is YENEEA. Using immunoSEQ multiplex PCR, the repertoire was profiled, and TCRdb retains in-frame clones only, with some absent. The sample comprises about 50,000 clones, nearly 90% of which are singletons, and about 0.58% rests with the top ten.

The V gene is TRBV11-3, the J gene TRBJ2-2; D not certain. The sample in question was CD4+ or CD8+ T cells sorted from blood, obtained in a trial of the OX40 agonist ivuxolimab. This TCR came from an adult with an advanced solid tumor such as melanoma, head and neck, liver or kidney cancer. The CDR3 bases are TGTGCCAGCAGTTCACTACGGGAGCTGTTTTTT. Encoded protein: CASSSLRELFF.